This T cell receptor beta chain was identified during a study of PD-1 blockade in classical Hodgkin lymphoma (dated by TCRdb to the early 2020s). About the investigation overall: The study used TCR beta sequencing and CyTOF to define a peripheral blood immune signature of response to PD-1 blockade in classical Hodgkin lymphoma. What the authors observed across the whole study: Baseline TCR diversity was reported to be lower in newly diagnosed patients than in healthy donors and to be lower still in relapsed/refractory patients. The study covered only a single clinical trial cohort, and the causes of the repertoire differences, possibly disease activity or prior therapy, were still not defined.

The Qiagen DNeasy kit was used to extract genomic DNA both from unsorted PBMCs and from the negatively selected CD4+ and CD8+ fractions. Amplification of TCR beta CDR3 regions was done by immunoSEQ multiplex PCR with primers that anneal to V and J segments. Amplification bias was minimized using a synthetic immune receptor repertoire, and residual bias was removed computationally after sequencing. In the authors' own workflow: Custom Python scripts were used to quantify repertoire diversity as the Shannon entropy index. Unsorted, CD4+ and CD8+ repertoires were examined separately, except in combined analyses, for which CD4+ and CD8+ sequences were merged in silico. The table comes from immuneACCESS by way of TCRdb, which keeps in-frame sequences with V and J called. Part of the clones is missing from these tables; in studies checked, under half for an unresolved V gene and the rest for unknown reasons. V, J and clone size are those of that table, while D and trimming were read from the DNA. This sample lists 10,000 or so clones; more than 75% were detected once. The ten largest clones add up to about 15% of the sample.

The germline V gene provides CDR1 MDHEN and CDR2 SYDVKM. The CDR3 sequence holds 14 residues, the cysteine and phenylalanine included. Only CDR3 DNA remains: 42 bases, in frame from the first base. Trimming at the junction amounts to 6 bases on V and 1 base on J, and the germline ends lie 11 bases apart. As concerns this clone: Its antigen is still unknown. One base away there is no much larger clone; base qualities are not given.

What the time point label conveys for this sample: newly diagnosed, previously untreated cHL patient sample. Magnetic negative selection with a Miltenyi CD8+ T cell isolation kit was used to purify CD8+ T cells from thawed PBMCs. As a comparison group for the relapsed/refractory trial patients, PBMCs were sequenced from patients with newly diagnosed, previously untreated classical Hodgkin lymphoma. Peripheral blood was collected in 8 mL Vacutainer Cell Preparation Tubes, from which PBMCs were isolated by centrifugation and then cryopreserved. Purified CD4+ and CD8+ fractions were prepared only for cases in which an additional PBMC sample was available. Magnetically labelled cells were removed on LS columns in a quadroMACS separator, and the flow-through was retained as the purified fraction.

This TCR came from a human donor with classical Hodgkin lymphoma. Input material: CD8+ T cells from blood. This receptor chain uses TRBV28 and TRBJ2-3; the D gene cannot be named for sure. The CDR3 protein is CASSPSTGTDTQYF. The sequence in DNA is TGTGCCAGCAGCCCCAGTACCGGCACAGATACGCAGTATTTT.